These T cell receptor beta chains were read from a single sample in a study of beta chain features in type 1 diabetes. Generated by immunoSEQ multiplex PCR, the TCRdb table keeps only in-frame clones and is missing some. The sample lists some 360,000 clones, about 10% seen once, with about 0.6% in the top ten. Sequencing was carried out using central memory CD4+ T cells from blood. The receptor source for this set is a man aged 30 to 45 with type 1 diabetes. Both conserved end residues are part of each CDR3. The order of the fields is V gene, J gene, clone size, D gene, CDR3 protein, CDR3 DNA. The D gene is left open where the match is weak. Part of the rows lack a size; the others show once, few, many or a class for expanded clones.

TRBV6-1	TRBJ2-7	few	.	CASSEQGTGEQYF	TGTGCCAGCAGTGAACAGGGCACGGGGGAGCAGTACTTC
TRBV29-1	TRBJ2-1	.	.	CSVISPGSAHNEQFF	TGCAGCGTAATTTCACCGGGATCGGCGCACAATGAGCAGTTCTTC
TRBV27	TRBJ2-2	few	TRBD1	CASIKGATGATNTGELFF	TGTGCCAGCATCAAAGGGGCGACAGGGGCTACGAACACCGGGGAGCTGTTTTTT
TRBV7-2	TRBJ2-2	.	.	CASSLGGAGSGELFF	TGTGCCAGCAGCCTAGGGGGAGCGGGCTCCGGGGAGCTGTTTTTT
TRBV5-6	TRBJ2-5	.	TRBD2	CASSLSGRAGETQYF	TGTGCCAGCAGCCTTAGCGGGAGGGCCGGGGAGACCCAGTACTTC
TRBV5-4	TRBJ1-1	.	.	CASSLTGLEAFF	TGTGCCAGCAGCCTAACGGGACTCGAAGCTTTCTTT
TRBV5-1	TRBJ1-2	many	TRBD1	CASSLDRGNYGYTF	TGCGCCAGCAGCTTGGACAGGGGGAACTATGGCTACACCTTC
TRBV5-1	TRBJ2-7	.	.	CASSQWGQLLHEQYF	TGCGCCAGCAGCCAGTGGGGCCAGCTCCTCCACGAGCAGTACTTC
TRBV29-1	TRBJ2-1	many	.	CSVALGQSGYEQFF	TGCAGCGTCGCGCTCGGACAATCTGGGTATGAGCAGTTCTTC
TRBV6-5	TRBJ2-1	few	.	CASSLTTVGEQFF	TGTGCCAGCAGTTTAACGACCGTCGGAGAGCAGTTCTTC
TRBV15	TRBJ2-1	.	TRBD1	CATRTGSSYNEQFF	TGTGCCACCCGGACAGGGAGCTCCTACAATGAGCAGTTCTTC
TRBV27	TRBJ2-3	few	TRBD2	CASSRGGDTQYF	TGTGCCAGCAGTCGGGGGGGGGATACGCAGTATTTT
TRBV19	TRBJ2-5	.	TRBD2	CASSISGIGGETQYF	TGTGCCAGTAGTATTAGCGGGATAGGGGGAGAGACCCAGTACTTC
TRBV5-8	TRBJ2-1	.	TRBD2	CASSQATSGSYNEQFF	TGTGCCAGCAGCCAAGCCACTAGCGGGAGCTACAATGAGCAGTTCTTC
TRBV27	TRBJ1-4	.	TRBD1	CASSFGGGFGEKLFF	TGTGCCAGCAGTTTTGGAGGGGGCTTTGGTGAAAAACTGTTTTTT
TRBV29-1	TRBJ1-1	few	.	CSVRQLNTEAFF	TGCAGCGTTCGACAGTTGAACACTGAAGCTTTCTTT
TRBV28	TRBJ2-2	.	.	CASSLLAPNTGELFF	TGTGCCAGCAGTTTACTGGCCCCGAACACCGGGGAGCTGTTTTTT
TRBV5-6	TRBJ2-5	many	.	CASSLVSLETQYF	TGTGCCAGCAGCTTAGTTTCTTTGGAGACCCAGTACTTC
TRBV7-9	TRBJ2-1	.	TRBD2	CASSRSGAKQFF	TGTGCCAGCAGCCGTAGCGGGGCCAAGCAGTTCTTC
TRBV2	TRBJ2-3	.	.	CASSLSTDTQYF	TGTGCCAGCAGTTTAAGCACAGATACGCAGTATTTT
TRBV18	TRBJ2-5	.	TRBD1	CASSPNRGQGIQETQYF	TGTGCCAGCTCACCTAACAGGGGGCAGGGCATTCAAGAGACCCAGTACTTC
TRBV7-8	TRBJ2-7	.	TRBD2	CASSLRPGTSGTYEQYF	TGTGCCAGCAGCTTAAGGCCGGGGACTAGCGGGACCTACGAGCAGTACTTC
TRBV19	TRBJ2-1	few	.	CASSIMTGADEQFF	TGTGCCAGTAGTATTATGACGGGAGCAGATGAGCAGTTCTTC
TRBV18	TRBJ1-1	few	.	CASSPLEADTEAFF	TGTGCCAGCTCACCCCTAGAGGCGGACACTGAAGCTTTCTTT
TRBV4-3	TRBJ2-3	.	.	CASSQEADGTDTQYF	TGCGCCAGCAGCCAAGAGGCGGACGGCACAGATACGCAGTATTTT
TRBV18	TRBJ2-7	many	TRBD1	CASSRTGGNEQYF	TGTGCCAGCTCCCGGACAGGGGGCAACGAGCAGTACTTC
TRBV27	TRBJ2-2	few	.	CASSLGPSMVSGELFF	TGTGCCAGCAGTTTAGGCCCCTCTATGGTATCCGGGGAGCTGTTTTTT
TRBV9	TRBJ2-5	few	.	CASSVGPQETQYF	TGTGCCAGCAGCGTAGGTCCCCAAGAGACCCAGTACTTC
TRBV28	TRBJ1-1	few	TRBD1	CASSSLLTGANTEAFF	TGTGCCAGCAGTTCCCTCCTGACAGGGGCGAACACTGAAGCTTTCTTT
TRBV30	TRBJ2-5	.	.	CAWSVRGLGVTQYF	TGTGCCTGGAGTGTTAGGGGACTGGGTGTGACCCAGTACTTC
TRBV2	TRBJ1-1	few	.	CASSYKNTEAFF	TGTGCCAGCAGTTACAAGAACACTGAAGCTTTCTTT
TRBV4-2	TRBJ2-1	.	.	CASSQEISLASYNEQFF	TGTGCCAGCAGCCAAGAAATCTCCTTAGCGTCTTACAATGAGCAGTTCTTC
TRBV5-1	TRBJ2-7	.	TRBD2	CASSLGGLAGYYEQYF	TGCGCCAGCAGCTTGGGTGGACTAGCGGGGTACTACGAGCAGTACTTC
TRBV7-2	TRBJ2-3	few	.	CASSPALGFTDTQYF	TGTGCCAGCAGCCCCGCCCTCGGGTTCACAGATACGCAGTATTTT
TRBV5-1	TRBJ2-7	.	.	CASSLSVGTYEQYF	TGCGCCAGCAGCTTGTCAGTCGGGACCTACGAGCAGTACTTC
TRBV10-3	TRBJ2-1	many	.	CAITQNRANAYNEQFF	TGTGCCATCACCCAGAACAGGGCAAACGCCTACAATGAGCAGTTCTTC
TRBV2	TRBJ2-2	few	.	CASFPGHTNTGELFF	TGTGCCAGCTTCCCGGGACATACGAACACCGGGGAGCTGTTTTTT
TRBV2	TRBJ1-5	.	TRBD1	CASSGRGLRVGQPQHF	TGTGCCAGCAGTGGGAGGGGGCTAAGGGTAGGTCAGCCCCAGCATTTT
TRBV19	TRBJ1-2	few	.	CASSKVAAAYGYTF	TGTGCCAGTAGTAAAGTGGCGGCCGCCTATGGCTACACCTTC
TRBV4-2	TRBJ2-3	.	.	CASSQEGGGGTKYF	TGTGCCAGCAGCCAAGAGGGTGGCGGAGGAACTAAGTATTTT
TRBV6-5	TRBJ1-2	few	.	CASRTPPRGVGTF	TGTGCCAGCAGAACACCCCCTAGAGGGGTTGGCACCTTC
TRBV18	TRBJ2-2	.	.	CASSPLVTYGELFF	TGTGCCAGCTCACCACTGGTCACGTACGGGGAGCTGTTTTTT
TRBV7-2	TRBJ2-1	.	TRBD1	CASSFSEGQGDQFF	TGTGCCAGCAGCTTCTCCGAAGGACAGGGGGACCAGTTCTTC
TRBV6-1	TRBJ1-1	.	TRBD1	CASSEGYTGGTGEAFF	TGTGCCAGCAGTGAAGGGTATACAGGGGGGACCGGGGAAGCTTTCTTT
TRBV19	TRBJ1-2	many	.	CASSYRAEDYGYTF	TGTGCCAGTAGTTACAGGGCAGAAGACTATGGCTACACCTTC
TRBV7-2	TRBJ2-7	few	.	CASSLEGWAYEQYF	TGTGCCAGCAGCTTGGAGGGTTGGGCCTACGAGCAGTACTTC